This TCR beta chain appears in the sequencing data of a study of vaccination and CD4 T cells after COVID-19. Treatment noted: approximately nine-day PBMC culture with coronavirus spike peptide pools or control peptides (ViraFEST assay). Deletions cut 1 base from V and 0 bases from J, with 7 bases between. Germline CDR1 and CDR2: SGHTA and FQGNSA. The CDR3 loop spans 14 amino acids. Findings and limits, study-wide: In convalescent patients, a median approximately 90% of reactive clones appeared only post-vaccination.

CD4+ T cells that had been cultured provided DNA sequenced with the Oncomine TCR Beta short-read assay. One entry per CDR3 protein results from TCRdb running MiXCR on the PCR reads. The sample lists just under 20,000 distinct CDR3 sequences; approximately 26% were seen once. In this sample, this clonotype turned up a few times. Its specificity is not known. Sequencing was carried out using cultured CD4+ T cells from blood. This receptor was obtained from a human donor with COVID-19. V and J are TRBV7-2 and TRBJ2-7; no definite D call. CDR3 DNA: TGTGCCAGCAGCTTAGGGACGGGCTCCTACGAGCAGTACTTC. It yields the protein CASSLGTGSYEQYF.